Included here is one T cell receptor (beta chain) sequence, with context. What it binds is unknown. These data come from a study of long-term antiretroviral therapy in people with HIV. Findings and caveats of the study: Clones that expanded before ART (that is, prior to treatment) dominated the repertoire at all time points. Post-ART diversity increased but stayed below transplant donor controls. ART adherence, viral resistance and therapy changes went unrecorded.

Germline CDR1 reads MGHRA; CDR2 reads YSYEKL. Deletions cut 4 bases from V and 5 bases from J, with 20 bases between. The CDR3 is made up of 16 amino acids. Version v3.0 of the immunoSEQ assay ran at survey level. It was about 35,000-55,000 T-cell genomes per sample that sequencing targeted. Here immunoSEQ multiplex PCR was the method, and the copy in TCRdb shows in-frame clones only, minus some. The repertoire includes under 20,000 clones, 80% of them detected once, and 4.5% sits in the top ten. This sequence was found in a young man with HIV. Specimen: unsorted PBMCs, collected 0.1 years before starting antiretroviral therapy. The rearrangement joins TRBV4-1 to TRBJ1-1; maybe TRBD1 (6 bases). The CDR3 DNA reads as TGCGCCAGCAGCCCCGAGGCGGGGGCCAAGAAGACTGAAGCTTTCTTT. This gives the protein CASSPEAGAKKTEAFF.